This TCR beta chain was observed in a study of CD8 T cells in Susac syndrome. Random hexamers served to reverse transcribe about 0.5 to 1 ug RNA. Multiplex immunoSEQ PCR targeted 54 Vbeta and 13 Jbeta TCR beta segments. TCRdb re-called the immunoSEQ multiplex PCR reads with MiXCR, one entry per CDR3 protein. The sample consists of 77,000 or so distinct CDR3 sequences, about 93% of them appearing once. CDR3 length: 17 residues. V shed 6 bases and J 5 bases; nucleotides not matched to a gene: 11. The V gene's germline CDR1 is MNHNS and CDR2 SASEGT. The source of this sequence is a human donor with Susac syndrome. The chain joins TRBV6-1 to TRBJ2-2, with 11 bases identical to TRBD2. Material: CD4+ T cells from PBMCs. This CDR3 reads CASRDSGRAPWTGELFF. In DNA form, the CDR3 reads TGTGCCAGCAGGGATAGCGGGAGGGCCCCGTGGACCGGGGAGCTGTTTTTT.